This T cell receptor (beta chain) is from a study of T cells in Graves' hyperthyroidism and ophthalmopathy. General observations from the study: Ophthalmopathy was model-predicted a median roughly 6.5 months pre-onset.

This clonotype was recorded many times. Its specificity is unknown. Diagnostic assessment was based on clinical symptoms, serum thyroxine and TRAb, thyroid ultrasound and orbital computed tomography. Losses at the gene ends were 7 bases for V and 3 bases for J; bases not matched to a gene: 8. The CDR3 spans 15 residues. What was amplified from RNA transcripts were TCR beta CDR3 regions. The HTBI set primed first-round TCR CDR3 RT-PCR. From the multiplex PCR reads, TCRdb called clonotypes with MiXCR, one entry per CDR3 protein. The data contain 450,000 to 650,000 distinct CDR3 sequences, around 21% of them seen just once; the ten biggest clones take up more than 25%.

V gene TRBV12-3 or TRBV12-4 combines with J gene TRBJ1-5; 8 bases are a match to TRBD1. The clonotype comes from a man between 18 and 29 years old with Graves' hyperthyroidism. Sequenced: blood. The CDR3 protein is CASTNRGNSNQPQHF. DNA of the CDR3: TGTGCCAGCACCAACAGGGGGAACTCCAATCAGCCCCAGCATTTT.